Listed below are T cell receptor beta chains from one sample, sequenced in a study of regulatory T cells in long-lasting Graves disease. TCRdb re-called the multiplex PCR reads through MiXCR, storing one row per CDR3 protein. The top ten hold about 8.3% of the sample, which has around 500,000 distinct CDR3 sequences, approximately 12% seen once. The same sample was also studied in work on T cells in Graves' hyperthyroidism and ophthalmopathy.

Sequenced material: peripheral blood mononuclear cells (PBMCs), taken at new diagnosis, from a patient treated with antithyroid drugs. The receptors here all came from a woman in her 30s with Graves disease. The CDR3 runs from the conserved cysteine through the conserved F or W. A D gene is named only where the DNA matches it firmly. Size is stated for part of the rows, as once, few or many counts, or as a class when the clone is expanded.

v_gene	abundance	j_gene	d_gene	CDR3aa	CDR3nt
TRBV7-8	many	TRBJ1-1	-	CASSPDLRGSGVNTEAFF	TGTGCCAGCAGCCCCGACCTTAGAGGTTCAGGCGTGAACACTGAAGCTTTCTTT
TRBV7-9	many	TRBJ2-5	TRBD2	CASSVTGTKETQYF	TGTGCCAGCAGCGTGACCGGGACTAAGGAGACCCAGTACTTC
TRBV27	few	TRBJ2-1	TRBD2	CASSQGLAGRDEQFF	TGTGCCAGCAGTCAGGGACTAGCGGGACGGGATGAGCAGTTCTTC
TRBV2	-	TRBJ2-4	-	CASSWNSKNIQYF	TGTGCCAGCAGTTGGAATTCCAAAAACATTCAGTACTTC
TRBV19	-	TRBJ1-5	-	CASSKRGGQTRSNQPQHF	TGTGCCAGTAGTAAACGGGGCGGACAAACCCGTAGCAATCAGCCCCAGCATTTT
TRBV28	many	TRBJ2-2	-	CASSLPRENTGELFF	TGTGCCAGCAGTTTACCCCGAGAGAACACCGGGGAGCTGTTTTTT
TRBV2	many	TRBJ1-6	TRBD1	CASRRQGSHSPLHF	TGTGCCAGCAGAAGACAGGGTTCGCATTCACCCCTCCACTTT
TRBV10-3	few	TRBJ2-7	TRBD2	CAIRKPGTSGTYEQYF	TGTGCCATCAGGAAACCCGGGACTAGCGGCACCTACGAGCAGTACTTC
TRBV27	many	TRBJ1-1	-	CASRPLGRNTEAFF	TGTGCCAGCAGGCCTTTAGGCCGGAACACTGAAGCTTTCTTT
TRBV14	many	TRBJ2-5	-	CASSQGETPSTQYF	TGTGCCAGCAGCCAAGGAGAGACACCCTCGACCCAGTACTTC
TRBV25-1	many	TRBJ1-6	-	CASRENKGIRALHF	TGTGCCAGCAGGGAAAATAAGGGAATTCGGGCCCTCCACTTT
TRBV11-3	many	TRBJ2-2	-	CASSSLRGTGELFF	TGTGCCAGCAGCTCGCTTAGGGGCACCGGGGAGCTGTTTTTT
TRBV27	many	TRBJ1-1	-	CASRPRLSMNTEAFF	TGTGCCAGCAGACCTCGACTAAGCATGAACACTGAAGCTTTCTTT
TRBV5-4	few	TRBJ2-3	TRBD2	CASSLTSGTASTDTQYF	TGTGCCAGCAGCTTAACTAGCGGGACCGCTAGCACAGATACGCAGTATTTT
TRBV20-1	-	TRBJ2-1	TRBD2	CSAGGLAGISSYNEQFF	TGCAGTGCTGGAGGACTAGCGGGAATCTCTTCCTACAATGAGCAGTTCTTC
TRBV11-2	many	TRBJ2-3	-	CASRFREDTQYF	TGTGCCAGCAGATTCAGGGAAGATACGCAGTATTTT
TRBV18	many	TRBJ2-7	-	CASSSYRGGLYEQYF	TGTGCCAGCTCATCCTACAGGGGGGGACTGTACGAGCAGTACTTC
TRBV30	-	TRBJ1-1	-	CAWRGPRGAFF	TGTGCCTGGAGAGGTCCCCGGGGAGCTTTCTTT
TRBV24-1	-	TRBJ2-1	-	CATSDSRHEQFF	TGTGCCACCAGTGATTCTAGGCATGAGCAGTTCTTC
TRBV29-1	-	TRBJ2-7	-	CSVEKQNYEQYF	TGCAGCGTTGAGAAGCAGAACTACGAGCAGTACTTC
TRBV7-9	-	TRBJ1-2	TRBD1	CASSSRDRGGNGYTF	TGTGCCAGCAGCTCCCGGGACAGGGGTGGAAATGGCTACACCTTC
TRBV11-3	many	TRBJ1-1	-	CASSLEGRWGASMNTEAFF	TGTGCCAGCAGCTTAGAAGGGAGGTGGGGGGCAAGTATGAACACTGAAGCTTTCTTT
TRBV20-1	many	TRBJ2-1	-	CSAHSGTGNEQFF	TGCAGTGCTCACAGCGGAACCGGCAATGAGCAGTTCTTC
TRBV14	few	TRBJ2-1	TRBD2	CASSEGGLAGVSSYNEQFF	TGTGCCAGCAGCGAGGGGGGACTAGCGGGAGTTAGCTCCTACAATGAGCAGTTCTTC
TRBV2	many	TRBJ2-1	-	CASSPTMAVSYNEQFF	TGTGCCAGCAGCCCGACTATGGCAGTCTCCTACAATGAGCAGTTCTTC
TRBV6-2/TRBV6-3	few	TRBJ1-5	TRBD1	CASGNIQGAGNQPQHF	TGTGCCAGCGGGAACATCCAGGGGGCGGGCAATCAGCCCCAGCATTTT
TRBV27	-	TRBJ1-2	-	CASSLGGGAYGYTF	TGTGCCAGCAGTTTAGGCGGGGGCGCGTATGGCTACACCTTC
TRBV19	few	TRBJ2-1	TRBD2	CASSILAAAYNEQFF	TGTGCCAGTAGTATCCTAGCGGCAGCCTACAATGAGCAGTTCTTC
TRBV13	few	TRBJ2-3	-	CASSFRGGPDTDTQYF	TGTGCCAGCAGCTTTCGGGGCGGACCCGACACAGATACGCAGTATTTT
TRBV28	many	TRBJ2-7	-	CASSLYRETYEQYF	TGTGCCAGCAGTTTATATCGGGAGACCTACGAGCAGTACTTC
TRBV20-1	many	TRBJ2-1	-	CSASGGGEQFF	TGCAGTGCTAGCGGAGGGGGTGAGCAGTTCTTC
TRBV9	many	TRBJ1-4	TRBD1	CASSVGGQGVSEKLFF	TGTGCCAGCAGCGTAGGAGGACAGGGCGTTAGTGAAAAACTGTTTTTT
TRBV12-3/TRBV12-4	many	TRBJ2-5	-	CASKGYGTQYF	TGTGCCAGCAAGGGGTACGGGACCCAGTACTTC
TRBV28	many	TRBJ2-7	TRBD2	CASSPRLAAYEQYF	TGTGCCAGCAGTCCAAGACTAGCGGCCTACGAGCAGTACTTC
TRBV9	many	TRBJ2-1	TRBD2	CASSASGGGMYNEQFF	TGTGCCAGCAGCGCCTCGGGAGGCGGAATGTACAATGAGCAGTTCTTC
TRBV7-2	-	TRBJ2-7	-	CASSLNKGLEQYF	TGTGCCAGCAGCTTAAACAAGGGCCTGGAGCAGTACTTC
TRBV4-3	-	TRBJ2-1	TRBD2	CASSSPLSGAYNEQFF	TGCGCCAGCAGCTCCCCACTAAGCGGGGCCTACAATGAGCAGTTCTTC
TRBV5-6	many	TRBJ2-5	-	CASSFGAVETQYF	TGTGCCAGCAGCTTTGGGGCAGTAGAGACCCAGTACTTC
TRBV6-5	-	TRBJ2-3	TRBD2	CASSYSVIAGYSSSTDTQYF	TGTGCCAGCAGTTACTCCGTAATAGCGGGATATTCCTCTAGCACAGATACGCAGTATTTT
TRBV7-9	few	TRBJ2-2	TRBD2	CASSGISGSSTGELFF	TGTGCCAGCAGCGGGATAAGCGGGAGTAGCACCGGGGAGCTGTTTTTT